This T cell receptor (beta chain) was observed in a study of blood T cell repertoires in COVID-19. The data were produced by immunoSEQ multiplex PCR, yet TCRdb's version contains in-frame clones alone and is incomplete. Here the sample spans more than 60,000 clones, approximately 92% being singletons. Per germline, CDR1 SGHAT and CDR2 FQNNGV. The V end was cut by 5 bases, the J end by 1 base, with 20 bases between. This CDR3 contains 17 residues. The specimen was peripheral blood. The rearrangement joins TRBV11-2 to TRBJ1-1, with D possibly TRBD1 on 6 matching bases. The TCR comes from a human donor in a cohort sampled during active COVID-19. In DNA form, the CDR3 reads TGTGCCAGCAGCAAAATTCCTGGGGGGGCCGGGAACACTGAAGCTTTCTTT. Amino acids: CASSKIPGGAGNTEAFF.